This T cell receptor beta chain was sequenced in a study of early T cells in non-severe SARS-CoV-2 infection. This clonotype has more than one count but fewer than ten. Via MiXCR, TCRdb re-called the 5' RACE reads, giving one row per CDR3 protein. The data hold around 99,000 distinct CDR3 sequences, with around 16% observed a single time. J lost 2 bases, V lost 5 bases, and 8 bases had no gene match. The CDR3 contains 15 residues. Germline V CDR1 and CDR2: MNHEY, SVGAGI. Sequenced material: whole blood, taken at baseline. V is TRBV6-5 and J is TRBJ1-2, with 7 bases identical to TRBD1. The sequence derives from an adult who was a healthcare worker with PCR-confirmed SARS-CoV-2 infection or an uninfected control (not recorded which). The CDR3: CASSLAGTANYGYTF. The CDR3 nucleotides read TGTGCCAGCAGTCTCGCCGGGACAGCGAACTATGGCTACACCTTC.